Listed here are 9 T cell receptor beta chains from one sample, sequenced in a study of T cell repertoires in cytomegalovirus infection. TCRdb used MiXCR to reprocess the reads, holding one entry per CDR3 protein. This sample carries a few hundred thousand distinct CDR3 sequences, about 13% of them seen once, and the ten largest clones take around 8.1%. Sequences were obtained from PBMCs. These receptors were obtained from a human donor in good health (CMV status not recorded). Some clones in this sample may be carry-over from other donors' samples.

The rearrangement uses TRBV27 and TRBJ1-2; 8 bases line up with TRBD1. Germline V CDR1 and CDR2: MNHEY, SMNVEV (reference sequence). This CDR3 contains 15 residues. Trimming took 8 bases from V and 4 from J; bases not matched to a gene: 12. CDR3 sequence (DNA): TGTGCCAGCGGAACAGGGGGTACGGGATTCTATGGCTACACCTTC. This sequence encodes CASGTGGTGFYGYTF.

Ten or more counts support this clonotype. The chain recombines TRBV11-2 with TRBJ2-1; TRBD1 agrees at 8 bases. V trimming: 0 bases; J trimming: 2 bases; junction bases outside the gene matches: 6. This CDR3 comprises 17 residues. Germline V gives CDR1 SGHAT, CDR2 FQNNGV. Written as DNA, the CDR3 is TGTGCCAGCAGCTTAGATCCGATGACAGGGGCCTACAATGAGCAGTTCTTC. It is translated as CASSLDPMTGAYNEQFF.

The sample holds many counts of this clonotype. The chain recombines TRBV7-2 with TRBJ2-7; D unresolved. Germline lookup yields CDR1 SGHTA and CDR2 FQGNSA. V lost 2 bases and J lost 2, with 10 bases in between. The CDR3 extends over 14 amino acids. In DNA form, the CDR3 reads TGTGCCAGCAGCTTAAAGGGCAGGACCTACGAGCAGTACTTC. Its translation is CASSLKGRTYEQYF. The full variable domain, with the rest looked up from reference TRBV7-2 and TRBJ2-7, is GAGVSQSPSNKVTEKGKDVELRCDPISGHTALYWYRQSLGQGLEFLIYFQGNSAPDKSGLPSDRFSAERTGGSVSTLTIQRTQQEDSAVYLCASSLKGRTYEQYFGPGTRLTVT.

This clonotype was detected many times. CDR3 nucleotides: TGTGCCAGCAGCTTAGGAGATAGGGGTCTGAACACCGGGGAGCTGTTTTTT. It specifies CASSLGDRGLNTGELFF. The chain uses TRBV7-3 and TRBJ2-2; a weak D match, TRBD1 (5 bases). Germline CDR1 reads SGHTA; CDR2 reads FQGTGA. The CDR3 has 17 amino acids. Trimming pared 2 bases from V and 1 base from J, leaving 14 bases between.

The chain joins TRBV20-1 to TRBJ1-1; 9 bases align to TRBD1. There are 13 residues in the CDR3. Germline CDR1 reads DFQATT; CDR2 reads SNEGSKA (reference sequence). The CDR3 bases are TGCAGCGCCCAGGGACAGGGGAACACTGAAGCTTTCTTT. It specifies CSAQGQGNTEAFF.

As to this clonotype: A much larger clone differs from this one at a single base, so this may be a read error. The chain has TRBV7-3 and TRBJ2-1; TRBD2 agrees at 8 bases. The CDR3 runs to 16 residues. The germline CDR1 and CDR2 sequences are SGHTA and FQGTGA. Germline trimming cut 5 bases from V and 8 bases from J; bases unmatched to any gene: 14. The CDR3 loop is CASSTPGLVGVHEQFF. The CDR3 DNA sequence: TGTGCCAGCAGCACACCGGGACTAGTGGGAGTACATGAGCAGTTCTTC.

Ten or more counts support this clonotype. The chain joins TRBV7-2 to TRBJ1-2; maybe TRBD1 (5 bases). Deletions cut 1 base from V and 2 bases from J, with 8 bases between. In germline, CDR1 is SGHTA, CDR2 FQGNSA. This CDR3 has 14 residues. The CDR3 is CASSLEAGNYGYTF. For the CDR3, the DNA is TGTGCCAGCAGCTTAGAAGCAGGGAACTATGGCTACACCTTC.

This clonotype was counted between two and nine times. The chain links TRBV7-9 to TRBJ2-7, with D uncertain. V was trimmed by 3 bases and J by 6 bases, leaving 15 bases between them. The CDR3 consists of 14 residues. Germline V gene lookup returns CDR1 SEHNR and CDR2 FQNEAQ (reference sequence). CDR3 sequence: CASSLGSSVREQYF. Written as DNA, the CDR3 is TGTGCCAGCAGCTTGGGCAGCTCCGTACGCGAGCAGTACTTC.

The J gene is TRBJ2-1, the V gene TRBV5-1; a possible D gene is TRBD1 (6 bases). The CDR3 has 14 residues. From germline, CDR1 is SGHRS and CDR2 YFSETQ. V shed 4 bases and J shed 6 bases, with 14 bases lying between them. Here the CDR3 reads CASSPGQSINEQFF. For the CDR3, the DNA is TGCGCCAGCAGCCCAGGACAGTCAATCAATGAGCAGTTCTTC.